One and the same sample provided the 20 T cell receptor beta chains below, sequenced in a study of blood T cell repertoires in COVID-19. Some clones are missing from TCRdb's copy, which holds only in-frame ones; the method was immunoSEQ multiplex PCR. The sample contains about 200,000 clones, 80% of which appear only once. The sequenced sample was peripheral blood. The receptors stem from a woman in her 70s with acute or convalescent COVID-19.

Written as DNA, the CDR3 is TGTGCCAGCAGCTTATACCCAGGAAATAATGAAAAACTGTTTTTT. This codes for CASSLYPGNNEKLFF. The rearrangement links TRBV7-2 to TRBJ1-4, with no clear D. The germline CDR1 and CDR2 sequences are SGHTA and FQGNSA. Trimming removed 2 bases from V and 4 bases from J, with 11 bases in between. This CDR3 region has 15 residues.

There are a few counts of this clone. CDR3 nucleotides: TGTGCCAGCAGTTTATCGGGCCGGTCCTCTGGAAACACCATATATTTT. It yields the protein CASSLSGRSSGNTIYF. The chain employs TRBV27 and TRBJ1-3; D call uncertain. The germline V and J ends were trimmed by 0 bases and 0 bases, with 9 bases remaining between them. CDR1 is MNHEY, CDR2 SMNVEV, per germline (reference sequence). This CDR3 contains 16 residues.

As DNA, the CDR3 is TGTGCCAGTAGTATCTCGACTAGCGGGAAGTACCAAGAGACCCAGTACTTC. It specifies CASSISTSGKYQETQYF. The chain carries TRBV19 and TRBJ2-5, with 11 bases lining up with TRBD2. Germline values: CDR1 LNHDA, CDR2 SQIVND (reference sequence). V dropped 3 bases and J dropped 0; count of bases not matched to a gene: 6. This CDR3 has 17 residues.

This chain uses TRBV6-5 with TRBJ1-6, with D perhaps TRBD1 (5 bases). The CDR3 spans 15 residues. The germline V gene encodes CDR1 MNHEY and CDR2 SVGAGI. V was clipped by 5 bases and J by 5 bases, with 13 bases between them. The CDR3 sequence is CASSPGGVNNSPLHF. CDR3 in DNA: TGTGCCAGCAGTCCCGGAGGGGTGAATAATTCACCCCTCCACTTT.

To note about this clone: At one end, the junction sequence differs from germline, possibly due to a read error. V gene TRBV29-1 combines with J gene TRBJ2-1, with TRBD2 identical over 15 bases. Germline lookup yields CDR1 SQVTM and CDR2 ANQGSEA. The CDR3 runs to 16 residues. The CDR3 is CSVEGTSGRNYNEQFF. CDR3 DNA sequence: TGCAGCGTGGAAGGGACTAGCGGGAGGAATTACAATGAGCAGTTCTTC.

The genes are TRBV29-1 and TRBJ1-1; 11 bases are a match to TRBD1. In germline, CDR1 is SQVTM, CDR2 ANQGSEA. The V gene end was trimmed by 7 bases and the J gene end by 5 bases; junction bases not matched to a gene: 9. The CDR3 contains 14 residues. The DNA of the CDR3 is TGCAGCGCCCCGGGACAGGGGGTTGGGACTGAAGCTTTCTTT. It encodes CSAPGQGVGTEAFF.

In DNA form, the CDR3 reads TGTGCCAGCAGCCCCGCAGGGGGGACTGAAGCTTTCTTT. Translating gives CASSPAGGTEAFF. V usage is TRBV7-2 and J usage is TRBJ1-1, with TRBD1 matching 7 bases. The CDR3 sequence is 13 residues long. Unmatched junction bases numbered 5, after V lost 5 bases and J lost 5 bases. Germline assignment: CDR1 SGHTA and CDR2 FQGNSA.

This clone occurred once. The chain couples TRBV5-1 to TRBJ1-2; 8 nucleotides agree with TRBD1. Per germline, CDR1 SGHRS and CDR2 YFSETQ. J gave up 6 bases and V 3 bases, and 7 bases lay outside the gene matches. This CDR3 is built from 14 residues. CDR3 in DNA: TGCGCCAGCAGCTCCGCAGGGGGCAGGGATGGCTACACCTTC. Amino acid sequence: CASSSAGGRDGYTF.

The V gene is TRBV5-4, the J gene TRBJ2-5; 7 nucleotides align to TRBD2. Germline lookup yields CDR1 SGHNT and CDR2 YYREEE (reference sequence). V was pared by 4 bases and J by 5 bases, with 8 bases of the junction left unmatched. The CDR3 is 14 residues long. CDR3 sequence reads: CASSQSTSRETQYF. The CDR3 coding sequence is TGTGCCAGCAGCCAATCGACTAGCCGGGAGACCCAGTACTTC.

The sample holds one count of this clone. This chain uses TRBV14 with TRBJ2-7; TRBD1 might be the D (5 bases). Per germline, CDR1 SGHDN and CDR2 FVKESK. The germline V and J ends were trimmed by 1 base and 2 bases, with 9 bases remaining between them. The CDR3 runs to 14 residues. CDR3 sequence: CASSQGQSPYEQYF. The CDR3 bases are TGTGCCAGCAGCCAAGGACAGTCTCCCTACGAGCAGTACTTC.

The chain couples TRBV14 to TRBJ1-2; no clear D. Germline V CDR1 and CDR2: SGHDN, FVKESK. The V end was cut by 0 bases, the J end by 4 bases, with 6 bases between. The CDR3 covers 13 residues. CDR3 sequence: CASSQDDSYGYTF. Here the CDR3 DNA reads TGTGCCAGCAGCCAAGACGATAGCTATGGCTACACCTTC. Drawing the rest from reference TRBV14 and TRBJ1-2, the complete variable domain is EAGVTQFPSHSVIEKGQTVTLRCDPISGHDNLYWYRRVMGKEIKFLLHFVKESKQDESGMPNNRFLAERTGGTYSTLKVQPAELEDSGVYFCASSQDDSYGYTFGSGTRLTVV.

This clone was counted between two and nine times. This rearrangement joins TRBV2 to TRBJ1-6; 9 positions match TRBD1. Trimming at V came to 6 bases and at J to 10 bases, leaving 7 bases not matched to a gene. Germline V gene lookup returns CDR1 SNHLY and CDR2 FYNNEI. The CDR3 has 14 residues. The CDR3 nucleotides read TGTGCCAGCAGCTTGGACAGGGGACGCTCACCCCTCCACTTT. This encodes CASSLDRGRSPLHF.

This clone has a count of ten or more. V is TRBV29-1 and J is TRBJ1-1; 12 nucleotides agree with TRBD1. J gave up 3 bases and V 6 bases, and 11 bases lay outside the gene matches. CDR3 length: 16 amino acids. CDR1 SQVTM and CDR2 ANQGSEA come from the germline V gene. In DNA, the CDR3 is TGCAGCGTCCGAAACCCCGGGACAGGGGGCTACACTGAAGCTTTCTTT. Translated: CSVRNPGTGGYTEAFF.

CDR3 in DNA: TGTGCCAGCAGACCCCCTTCGGGGTATAACTATGGCTACACCTTC. As protein: CASRPPSGYNYGYTF. The chain recombines TRBV2 with TRBJ1-2; D gene ambiguous. V lost 6 bases, J lost 1 base, and 15 bases lay in between. The CDR3 is made up of 15 amino acids. CDR1 and CDR2 (germline): SNHLY, FYNNEI.

The chain combines TRBV28 with TRBJ2-7; 8 positions match TRBD1. Germline lookup yields CDR1 MDHEN and CDR2 SYDVKM. The CDR3 sequence is 13 residues long. J was trimmed by 3 bases and V by 7 bases; bases with no gene match: 5. The CDR3 DNA reads TGTGCCAGCAAACTGGGACAGGTCTACGAGCAGTACTTC. Translation gives CASKLGQVYEQYF.

This clone was seen once. The chain links TRBV10-3 to TRBJ2-1; D possibly corresponds to TRBD2 (6 bases). Between the trimmed V and J ends, which lost 7 bases and 4 bases, there was a span of 11 bases. CDR3 length: 13 amino acids. Germline V gene lookup returns CDR1 ENHRY and CDR2 SYGVKD. CDR3 sequence reads: CAITDAGYNEQFF. The CDR3 DNA sequence: TGTGCCATCACTGACGCGGGGTACAATGAGCAGTTCTTC.

The chain joins TRBV5-4 to TRBJ1-2; a weak D match, TRBD1 (5 bases). The CDR3 contains 14 residues. Trimming pared 3 bases from V and 2 bases from J, leaving 11 bases between. Germline lookup yields CDR1 SGHNT and CDR2 YYREEE (reference sequence). CDR3 residues: CASSSGGENYGYTF. The CDR3 DNA reads TGTGCCAGCAGCTCTGGGGGGGAAAACTATGGCTACACCTTC.

The J gene is TRBJ2-1, the V gene TRBV5-4; 14 positions agree with TRBD2. Trimming at V came to 0 bases and at J to 10 bases, leaving 6 bases not matched to a gene. Germline assignment: CDR1 SGHNT and CDR2 YYREEE (reference sequence). CDR3 length: 16 amino acids. The CDR3 loop reads CASSLVGLAGVREQFF. CDR3 nucleotide sequence: TGTGCCAGCAGCTTGGTGGGACTAGCGGGAGTTCGGGAGCAGTTCTTC.

This clone was detected a few times. The V gene is TRBV7-2, the J gene TRBJ2-7; 10 bases match TRBD2. After removal of 1 base from V and 6 bases from J, the junction contained 9 bases not matched to a gene. CDR3 length equals 16 residues. CDR1 and CDR2 from the germline V gene are SGHTA and FQGNSA. The CDR3 bases are TGTGCCAGCAGCTTAGTCAACCCAGCGGGAGGGGTCGAGCAGTACTTC. Protein: CASSLVNPAGGVEQYF.

This clone came up once. The chain uses TRBV11-2 and TRBJ2-2, with D possibly matching TRBD1 (6 bases). V lost 5 bases and J lost 7, with 14 bases in between. This CDR3 is 14 amino acids long. Germline-derived CDR1 and CDR2 are SGHAT and FQNNGV. This chain's CDR3 is CASSTLQGVGELFF. The CDR3 DNA reads TGTGCCAGCAGCACCCTACAGGGAGTCGGGGAGCTGTTTTTT.